The subject of this entry is one TCR beta chain. The data were taken from a study of OX40 agonist ivuxolimab in advanced cancers. About the study: Every 2 weeks, patients got intravenous ivuxolimab at one of six dose levels (0.01-10 mg/kg). The dose-escalation group included hepatocellular carcinoma, melanoma, renal cell carcinoma and head and neck cancer.

Assay used: immunoSEQ multiplex PCR; TCRdb lists only in-frame clones, some missing. The data contain fewer than 100,000 clones, 80% to 90% of them singletons. It was autoimmune disease history or systemic immunosuppression that excluded patients. V was clipped by 4 bases and J by 4 bases; unmatched bases: 18. Germline-derived CDR1 and CDR2 are LNHNV and YYDKDF (reference sequence). CDR3 size: 18 residues. The gene calls are TRBV15 and TRBJ1-2; 7 bases map to TRBD1. Here the sequenced sample was CD4+ or CD8+ T cells sorted from blood, taken in a trial of the OX40 agonist ivuxolimab. The TCR comes from an adult with an advanced solid tumor such as melanoma, head and neck, liver or kidney cancer. In DNA form, the CDR3 reads TGTGCCACCAGCACCGCAACCGGACAGGCGGCCTTGGGCTATGGCTACACCTTC. It yields the protein CATSTATGQAALGYGYTF. Combining the CDR3 with reference TRBV15 and TRBJ1-2 gives the whole variable domain DAMVIQNPRYQVTQFGKPVTLSCSQTLNHNVMYWYQQKSSQAPKLLFHYYDKDFNNEADTPDNFQSRRPNTSFCFLDIRSPGLGDTAMYLCATSTATGQAALGYGYTFGSGTRLTVV.